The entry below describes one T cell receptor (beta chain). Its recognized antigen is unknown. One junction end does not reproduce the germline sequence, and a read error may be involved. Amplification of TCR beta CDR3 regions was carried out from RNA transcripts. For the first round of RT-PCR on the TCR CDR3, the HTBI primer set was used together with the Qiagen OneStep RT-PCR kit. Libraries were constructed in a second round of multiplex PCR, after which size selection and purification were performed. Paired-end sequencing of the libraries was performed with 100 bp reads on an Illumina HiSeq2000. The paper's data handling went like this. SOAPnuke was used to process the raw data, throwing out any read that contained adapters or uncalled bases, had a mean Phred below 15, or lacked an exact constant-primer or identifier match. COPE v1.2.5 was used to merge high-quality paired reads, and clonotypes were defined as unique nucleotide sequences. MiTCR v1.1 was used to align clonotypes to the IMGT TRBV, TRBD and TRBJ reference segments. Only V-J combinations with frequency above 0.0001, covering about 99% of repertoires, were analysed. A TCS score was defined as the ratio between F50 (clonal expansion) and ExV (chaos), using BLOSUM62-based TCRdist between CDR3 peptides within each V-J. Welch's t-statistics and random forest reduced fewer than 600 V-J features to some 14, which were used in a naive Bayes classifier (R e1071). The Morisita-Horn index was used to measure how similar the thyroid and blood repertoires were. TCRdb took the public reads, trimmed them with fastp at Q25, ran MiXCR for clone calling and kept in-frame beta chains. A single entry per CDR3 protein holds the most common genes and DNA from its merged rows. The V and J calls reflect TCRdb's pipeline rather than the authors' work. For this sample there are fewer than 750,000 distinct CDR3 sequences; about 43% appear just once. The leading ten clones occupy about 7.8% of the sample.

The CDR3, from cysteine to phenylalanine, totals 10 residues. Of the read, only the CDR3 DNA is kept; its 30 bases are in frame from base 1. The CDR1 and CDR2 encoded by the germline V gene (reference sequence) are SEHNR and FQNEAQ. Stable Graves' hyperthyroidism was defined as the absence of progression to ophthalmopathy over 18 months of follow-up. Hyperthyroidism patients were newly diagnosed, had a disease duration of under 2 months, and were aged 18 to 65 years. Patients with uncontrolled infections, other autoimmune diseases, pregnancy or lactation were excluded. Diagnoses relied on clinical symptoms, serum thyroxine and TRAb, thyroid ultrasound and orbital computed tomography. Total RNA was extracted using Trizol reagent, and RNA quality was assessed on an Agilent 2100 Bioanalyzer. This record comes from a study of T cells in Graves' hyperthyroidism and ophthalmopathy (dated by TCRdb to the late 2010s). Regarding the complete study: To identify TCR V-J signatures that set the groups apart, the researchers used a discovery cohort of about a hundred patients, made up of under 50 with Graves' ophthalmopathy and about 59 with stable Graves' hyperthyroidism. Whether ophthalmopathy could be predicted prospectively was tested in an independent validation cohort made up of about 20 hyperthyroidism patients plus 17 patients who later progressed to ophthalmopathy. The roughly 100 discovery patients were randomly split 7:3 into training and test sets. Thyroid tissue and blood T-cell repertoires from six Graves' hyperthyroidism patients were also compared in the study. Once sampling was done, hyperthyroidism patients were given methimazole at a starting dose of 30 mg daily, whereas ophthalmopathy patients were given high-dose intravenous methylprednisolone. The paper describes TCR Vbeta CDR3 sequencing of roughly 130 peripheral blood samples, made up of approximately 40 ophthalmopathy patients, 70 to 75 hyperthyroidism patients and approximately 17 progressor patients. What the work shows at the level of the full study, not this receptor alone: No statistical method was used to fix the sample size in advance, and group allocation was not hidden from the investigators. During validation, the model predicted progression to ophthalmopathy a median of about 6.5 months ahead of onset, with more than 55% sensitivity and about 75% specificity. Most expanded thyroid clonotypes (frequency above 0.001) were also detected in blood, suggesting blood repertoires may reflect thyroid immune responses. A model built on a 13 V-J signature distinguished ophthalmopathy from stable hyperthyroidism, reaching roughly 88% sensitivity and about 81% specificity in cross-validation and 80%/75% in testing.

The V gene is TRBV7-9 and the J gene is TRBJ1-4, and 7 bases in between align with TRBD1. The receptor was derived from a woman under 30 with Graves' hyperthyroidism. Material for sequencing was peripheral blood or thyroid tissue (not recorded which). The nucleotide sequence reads TGTGCCAGCAGCAACCCGGGACAGTCTTTT. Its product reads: CASSNPGQSF.